This T cell receptor beta chain was found in a study of shared clonotypes between healthy human individuals. General study points: Estimated richness was generally greater in naive than memory subsets.

The table came from immunoSEQ multiplex PCR; TCRdb's copy has only in-frame clones and leaves some out. Here the sample spans approximately 1.1 million clones, 75% to 80% being singletons. Trimming pared 1 base from V and 6 bases from J, leaving 13 bases between. The CDR3 contains 15 residues. Germline values: CDR1 SGHTA, CDR2 FQGNSA. As regards this clone: Its target is not known.

The TCR sequence derives from a man between 18 and 35 years old in good health. Some clones in this sample may be carry-over from other donors' samples. The chain carries TRBV7-2 and TRBJ2-1, with D perhaps given as TRBD1 or TRBD2 (5 bases each). The sample consisted of memory CD4+ T cells from PBMCs. As to subset: CD45RA-negative fraction. CDR3 sequence: CASSLGGDLGNEQFF. DNA of the CDR3: TGTGCCAGCAGCTTAGGAGGGGATTTAGGCAATGAGCAGTTCTTC.